The 20 T cell receptor beta chains presented below share a single source sample, sequenced in a study of T cells in Graves' hyperthyroidism and ophthalmopathy (dated by TCRdb to the late 2010s). Libraries were constructed by multiplex PCR. For sequencing, an Illumina HiSeq 2000 was employed. The TCR beta CDR3 regions were amplified from RNA transcripts. A first-round RT-PCR of the TCR CDR3 used the HTBI primer set with the Qiagen OneStep RT-PCR kit. Clones were called with MiXCR by TCRdb after fastp trimmed the public reads at Q25, and only in-frame beta chains were retained. For every CDR3 protein sequence, its rows merge into one entry that carries the most common genes and DNA. Recorded for this sample are some 300,000 distinct CDR3 sequences; about an eighth of them occurred a single time. The top ten clones comprise roughly 8% of the sample. The sequenced material came from blood. These receptors all come from a woman aged 25 to 39 with Graves' hyperthyroidism that later progressed to Graves' ophthalmopathy.

This clonotype was found many times. The chain combines TRBV6-2 or TRBV6-3 with TRBJ2-7, with TRBD2 identical over 7 bases. V was pared by 6 bases and J by 2 bases, with 10 bases of the junction left unmatched. Germline V gene sequence: CDR1 MNHEY, CDR2 SVGEGT. The CDR3 sequence is 15 residues long. The CDR3: CASRATGGETYEQYF. DNA of the CDR3: TGTGCCAGCAGGGCAACGGGAGGAGAGACCTACGAGCAGTACTTC.

This clonotype was found many times. The chain couples TRBV7-6 to TRBJ1-4; possibly TRBD1 for D (5 bases). V shed 6 bases and J shed 6 bases, with 14 bases lying between them. The germline CDR1 and CDR2 sequences are SGHVS and FNYEAQ. The CDR3 length is 14 residues. CDR3 sequence (DNA): TGTGCCAGCAGTAATCCGGGACGAGATGAAAAACTGTTTTTT. Translating gives CASSNPGRDEKLFF.

This clonotype was picked up many times. Germline and junction disagree at one end, which may indicate a read error. The chain joins TRBV9 to TRBJ2-1; no definite D call. This CDR3 contains 15 residues. Germline V gene lookup returns CDR1 SGDLS and CDR2 YYNGEE. The CDR3 loop reads CASSVVGHSSNEQFF. CDR3 nucleotides: TGTGCCAGCAGCGTAGTTGGCCATTCCTCCAATGAGCAGTTCTTC.

This clonotype was observed at least ten times. The chain has TRBV20-1 and TRBJ1-1; TRBD1 matches 7 bases. The CDR3 has 13 amino acids. After removal of 5 bases from V and 0 bases from J, the junction contained 3 bases not matched to a gene. Germline CDR1 DFQATT, CDR2 SNEGSKA (reference sequence). This CDR3 reads CSAGDSLNTEAFF. The CDR3 bases are TGCAGTGCTGGGGACAGCCTGAACACTGAAGCTTTCTTT.

This clonotype was recorded many times. The chain joins TRBV29-1 to TRBJ2-1; TRBD1 might be the D (5 bases). This CDR3 contains 13 residues. The germline V gene has CDR1 SQVTM and CDR2 ANQGSEA. Trimming cost V 7 bases and J 8 bases, with 18 bases left between them. CDR3 DNA: TGCAGCGCGGGCCCAGGTCAGGGATATGAGCAGTTCTTC. The encoded protein is CSAGPGQGYEQFF.

This clonotype was seen many times. The rearrangement links TRBV2 to TRBJ2-7; 7 nucleotides agree with TRBD1. V shed 6 bases and J 4 bases; nucleotides not matched to a gene: 9. CDR1 SNHLY and CDR2 FYNNEI come from the germline V gene. The CDR3 runs 14 residues. This CDR3 reads CASRVRQGSYEQYF. The CDR3 DNA reads as TGTGCCAGCAGGGTTAGACAGGGTTCATACGAGCAGTACTTC.

V is TRBV5-6 and J is TRBJ2-7; unclear D gene. The CDR3 spans 12 residues. The ends were cut back, 3 bases at V and 4 bases at J, with 8 bases in the middle. Germline CDR1 SGHDT, CDR2 YYEEEE. The CDR3 loop reads CASSSRAYEQYF. CDR3 coding DNA: TGTGCCAGCAGCTCTCGGGCGTACGAGCAGTACTTC.

Points on this clonotype: A much more abundant neighbour one base away suggests this may be a read error. The chain joins TRBV27 to TRBJ2-3; D is uncertain. This CDR3 contains 13 residues. Germline CDR1 is MNHEY and CDR2 is SMNVEV (reference sequence). The CDR3 region is CASGAFGPDTRYF. The CDR3 region has the DNA TGTGCCAGCGGCGCGTTTGGCCCAGATACGCGGTATTTT.

This clonotype appeared many times. The chain has TRBV5-5 and TRBJ2-1; TRBD2 aligns across 12 bases. V trimming: 4 bases; J trimming: 7 bases; junction bases outside the gene matches: 6. Germline lookup yields CDR1 SGHKS and CDR2 YYEKEE (reference sequence). The CDR3 extends over 15 amino acids. Written as DNA, the CDR3 is TGTGCCAGCAGCATTGGACTAGCGGGATCTAATGAGCAGTTCTTC. Its protein product is CASSIGLAGSNEQFF. Filled out from reference TRBV5-5 and TRBJ2-1, the complete variable domain reads DAGVTQSPTHLIKTRGQQVTLRCSPISGHKSVSWYQQVLGQGPQFIFQYYEKEERGRGNFPDRFSARQFPNYSSELNVNALLLGDSALYLCASSIGLAGSNEQFFGPGTRLTVL.

At least ten counts were recorded for this clonotype. In nucleotides, the CDR3 is TGTGCCAGCAGCCAAGTCGGGGGGAGGTATAATTCACCCCTCCACTTT. Its translation: CASSQVGGRYNSPLHF. The genes are TRBV3-1 and TRBJ1-6, with a weak D call TRBD1 (5 bases). Germline CDR1 is LGHDT and CDR2 is YNNKEL (reference sequence). Trimming removed 1 base from V and 4 bases from J, with 11 bases in between. The length of the CDR3 is 16 residues.

This clonotype was observed a handful of times. The chain combines TRBV27 with TRBJ1-5, with unresolved D. CDR1 and CDR2 (germline): MNHEY, SMNVEV (reference sequence). V gave up 4 bases and J gave up 0 bases, with 10 bases separating them. This CDR3 contains 15 residues. The chain's CDR3 is CASSSLGVSNQPQHF. In DNA form, the CDR3 reads TGTGCCAGCAGTTCCCTAGGCGTTAGCAATCAGCCCCAGCATTTT.

In its sample, this clonotype was seen many times. V gene TRBV6-1 combines with J gene TRBJ2-5, with 9 bases aligning to TRBD2. This CDR3 has 15 residues. After removal of 7 bases from V and 5 bases from J, the junction contained 11 bases not matched to a gene. CDR1 and CDR2 from the germline V gene are MNHNS and SASEGT. DNA of the CDR3: TGTGCCAGCACCCCAGTAGCGGGAGTCGGGGAGACCCAGTACTTC. Translated, it gives CASTPVAGVGETQYF.

This clonotype was observed a handful of times. The CDR3 DNA sequence: TGTGCCAGCAGCTTAGCAGAGTACACCTTC. Protein product: CASSLAEYTF. This sequence joins TRBV7-9 and TRBJ1-2; unclear D gene. CDR1 SEHNR and CDR2 FQNEAQ come from the germline V gene (reference sequence). Trimming left V 0 bases short and J 11 bases short, with 4 bases between. The length of the CDR3 is 10 residues.

The chain carries TRBV20-1 and TRBJ2-1; 9 bases match TRBD2. This CDR3 has 16 amino acids. The germline CDR1 and CDR2 sequences are DFQATT and SNEGSKA (reference sequence). Trimming removed 2 bases from V and 0 bases from J; junction bases left unmatched: 5. The CDR3 region is CSARPLAGSSYNEQFF. The CDR3 DNA follows: TGCAGTGCTAGACCACTAGCGGGTAGCTCCTACAATGAGCAGTTCTTC.

This clonotype has at least ten counts. This chain joins TRBV20-1 and TRBJ2-7, with a weak D call TRBD2 (6 bases). Deletions cut 6 bases from V and 3 bases from J, with 18 bases between. Germline assignment: CDR1 DFQATT and CDR2 SNEGSKA (reference sequence). The CDR3 runs 14 residues. The CDR3 loop is CSAEGTYTNYEQYF. CDR3 bases: TGCAGTGCGGAGGGGACTTATACTAACTACGAGCAGTACTTC.

This clonotype showed up many times. The rearrangement uses TRBV28 and TRBJ1-4; D might be TRBD1 (5 bases). The V and J ends lost 3 bases and 7 bases respectively, with 9 bases between them. From germline, CDR1 is MDHEN and CDR2 SYDVKM. The CDR3 sequence is 13 residues long. The CDR3 protein is CASSFRETEKLFF. The DNA for the CDR3 is TGTGCCAGCAGTTTCAGGGAAACTGAAAAACTGTTTTTT.

This clonotype was found many times. This chain joins TRBV18 and TRBJ2-2; 9 bases map to TRBD1. The V gene end was trimmed by 10 bases and the J gene end by 5 bases; junction bases not matched to a gene: 5. Germline CDR1 is KGHSH and CDR2 is LQKENI. The CDR3 is 13 residues long. The CDR3 here is CAIPGQGTGELFF. As DNA, the CDR3 is TGTGCCATTCCGGGACAGGGAACCGGGGAGCTGTTTTTT.

The gene calls are TRBV25-1 and TRBJ2-6; 9 bases are a match to TRBD1. V lost 4 bases to trimming and J lost 3 bases; unmatched junction nucleotides: 13. Germline V lookup: CDR1 MGHDK, CDR2 SYGVNS. This CDR3 contains 19 residues. CDR3 residues: CASSGLPGQGRYGANVLTF. The DNA of the CDR3 is TGTGCCAGCAGTGGCCTCCCGGGACAGGGACGTTATGGGGCCAACGTCCTGACTTTC.

About this clonotype itself: A much larger clonotype is one base distant, so this may be a read error. This sequence joins TRBV6-9 and TRBJ2-5; maybe TRBD1 (5 bases). CDR1 and CDR2 from the germline V gene are MNHGY and SVAAGI. The CDR3 sequence is 15 residues long. The CDR3 reads CASGYLGASGETQYF. DNA of the CDR3: TGTGCCAGCGGTTACCTAGGGGCCTCGGGAGAGACCCAGTACTTC.

This clonotype was observed at least ten times. This chain links TRBV6-2 or TRBV6-3 with TRBJ2-2; 8 bases fit TRBD2. Losses at the gene ends were 5 bases for V and 0 bases for J; bases not matched to a gene: 5. Germline V gene data show CDR1 as MNHEY and CDR2 as SVGEGT. The CDR3 covers 16 residues. The CDR3 sequence is CASSPGGGPNTGELFF. The DNA for the CDR3 is TGTGCCAGCAGTCCCGGGGGGGGGCCGAACACCGGGGAGCTGTTTTTT.